The 28 T cell receptor beta chains in this list originate from one sample, sequenced in a study of long-term antiretroviral therapy in people with HIV. The immunoSEQ assay was v3.0, run at survey level. TCRdb's copy holds only in-frame clones and misses some; the assay was immunoSEQ multiplex PCR. The table has 20,000 to 25,000 clones, about 91% seen once. The input for sequencing was unsorted PBMCs, taken 4.4 years after starting antiretroviral therapy. Receptor source: a woman aged 50 to 60 with HIV.

V gene TRBV28 combines with J gene TRBJ1-5; TRBD1 agrees at 11 bases. Germline values: CDR1 MDHEN, CDR2 SYDVKM. V shed 6 bases and J 4 bases; nucleotides not matched to a gene: 5. The CDR3 covers 15 residues. CDR3 sequence reads: CASRIRDRGNQPQHF. For the CDR3, the DNA is TGTGCCAGCAGAATCCGGGACAGGGGGAATCAGCCCCAGCATTTT.

This chain joins TRBV29-1 and TRBJ2-1; D not resolved. CDR3 size: 14 residues. Trimming stripped 2 bases from V and 0 bases from J, with 8 bases between. The germline V gene has CDR1 SQVTM and CDR2 ANQGSEA. The CDR3 nucleotides read TGCAGCGTTGAAACTACGAACTCCTACAATGAGCAGTTCTTC. Encoded protein: CSVETTNSYNEQFF.

CDR3 nucleotide sequence: TGTGCCAGCAAAGGGGACAGCAATCAGCCCCAGCATTTT. Residues: CASKGDSNQPQHF. The V call is TRBV6-5, the J call TRBJ1-5; a possible D gene is TRBD1 (5 bases). This CDR3 comprises 13 residues. V shed 7 bases and J shed 1 base, with 8 bases lying between them. Germline values: CDR1 MNHEY, CDR2 SVGAGI.

The chain links TRBV28 to TRBJ1-1, with D unresolved. The CDR3 is made up of 13 amino acids. V lost 4 bases and J 3 bases, leaving 9 bases between the germline ends. Germline CDR1 reads MDHEN; CDR2 reads SYDVKM. CDR3 protein: CASSYGQDTEAFF. The CDR3 DNA is TGTGCCAGCAGTTATGGGCAGGACACTGAAGCTTTCTTT.

This rearrangement joins TRBV2 to TRBJ1-6; TRBD1 matches at 8 bases. The CDR3 runs to 13 residues. Per the germline V gene, CDR1 is SNHLY and CDR2 is FYNNEI. Trimming cost V 6 bases and J 10 bases; bases outside gene matches: 5. The CDR3 sequence: CASRDRVMSPLHF. The CDR3, as DNA: TGTGCCAGCAGGGACAGGGTAATGTCACCCCTCCACTTT.

The chain is built from TRBV29-1 and TRBJ1-3, with 10 positions matching TRBD1. Germline V gene lookup returns CDR1 SQVTM and CDR2 ANQGSEA. The V segment lost 4 bases and the J segment 4 bases; nucleotides outside the gene matches: 4. The CDR3 is 14 residues long. The CDR3 here is CSVGQGADGNTIYF. The CDR3 DNA follows: TGCAGCGTTGGACAGGGGGCGGACGGAAACACCATATATTTT.

This chain links TRBV9 with TRBJ2-2; the match to TRBD1 covers 7 bases. The CDR3 has 16 residues. Germline loops: CDR1 SGDLS, CDR2 YYNGEE. The J segment lost 0 bases and the V segment lost 3 bases, leaving 5 bases of the junction unmatched. CDR3 DNA sequence: TGTGCCAGCAGCGCCTGGGACAGCGCGAACACCGGGGAGCTGTTTTTT. Amino acid sequence: CASSAWDSANTGELFF.

The chain has TRBV5-8 and TRBJ1-5, with 7 positions matching TRBD1. The V gene end was trimmed by 5 bases and the J gene end by 6 bases; junction bases not matched to a gene: 5. The CDR3 sequence is 13 residues long. Germline V CDR1 and CDR2: SGHTS, YDEGEE. CDR3 residues: CASSPNRGQPQHF. Here the CDR3 DNA reads TGTGCCAGCAGTCCTAACAGGGGTCAGCCCCAGCATTTT.

The J gene is TRBJ1-6, the V gene TRBV7-6; no firm D call. Between the trimmed V and J ends, which lost 1 base and 0 bases, there was a span of 7 bases. The CDR3 totals 16 residues. CDR1 and CDR2 (germline): SGHVS, FNYEAQ. This CDR3 reads CASSLVEGSYNSPLHF. Here the CDR3 DNA reads TGTGCCAGCAGCTTAGTTGAGGGCTCCTATAATTCACCCCTCCACTTT.

The gene calls are TRBV19 and TRBJ2-7; D unresolved. Germline V gene lookup returns CDR1 LNHDA and CDR2 SQIVND (reference sequence). Trimming pared 3 bases from V and 4 bases from J, leaving 16 bases between. CDR3 length equals 15 residues. CDR3 amino acids: CASSIRMSLPYEQYF. The DNA for the CDR3 is TGTGCCAGTAGTATCCGGATGAGCCTTCCGTACGAGCAGTACTTC.

This clone has only one observation. The chain uses TRBV4-3 and TRBJ2-3, with 7 bases lining up with TRBD1. The CDR3 covers 13 residues. CDR1 LGHNA and CDR2 YSLEER come from the germline V gene. Trimming at V came to 5 bases and at J to 6 bases, leaving 5 bases not matched to a gene. CDR3 sequence reads: CASSWTGADTQYF. The CDR3 bases are TGCGCCAGCAGCTGGACAGGAGCCGATACGCAGTATTTT.

This clone appeared a single time. CDR3 sequence reads: CASSTSGQGSYEQYF. DNA for the CDR3: TGTGCCAGCAGTACCTCGGGACAGGGGTCCTACGAGCAGTACTTC. The rearrangement joins TRBV6-5 to TRBJ2-7; TRBD1 aligns across 10 bases. Trimming took 5 bases from V and 1 from J; bases not matched to a gene: 5. CDR1 and CDR2 (germline): MNHEY, SVGAGI. CDR3 size: 15 residues.

The rearrangement uses TRBV19 and TRBJ1-5; D might be TRBD1 (5 bases). The germline V gene has CDR1 LNHDA and CDR2 SQIVND (reference sequence). This CDR3 is built from 14 residues. V was shortened by 4 bases and J by 2 bases, with 9 bases between the two germline ends. CDR3 loop: CASSTGQGNQPQHF. The CDR3 DNA sequence: TGTGCCAGTAGTACAGGGCAGGGCAATCAGCCCCAGCATTTT.

The rearrangement joins TRBV4-3 to TRBJ2-7, with D possibly being TRBD2 (5 bases). Trimming left V 1 base short and J 2 bases short, with 12 bases between. Per the germline V gene, CDR1 is LGHNA and CDR2 is YSLEER. There are 15 residues in the CDR3. The CDR3 here is CASSQGSRGAYEQYF. The DNA of the CDR3 is TGCGCCAGCAGCCAAGGCTCCCGGGGAGCCTACGAGCAGTACTTC.

The gene calls are TRBV19 and TRBJ1-1; no clear D. The CDR3 spans 13 residues. V shed 5 bases and J shed 4 bases, with 11 bases lying between them. From germline, CDR1 is LNHDA and CDR2 SQIVND (reference sequence). The CDR3 here is CASSDTWGTEAFF. The CDR3 nucleotides read TGTGCCAGTAGTGATACTTGGGGCACTGAAGCTTTCTTT.

About this clone: The junction departs from germline at one end; a sequencing error may be responsible. The chain uses TRBV7-7 and TRBJ2-5, with 7 bases fitting TRBD2. The CDR3 contains 15 residues. Per the germline V gene, CDR1 is SSHAT and CDR2 is FNYEAQ (reference sequence). The CDR3 DNA follows: TGTGCTAGCAGCTTGGCGGGGGATGAGGAGGAGACCCAGTACTTC. Its translation is CASSLAGDEEETQYF.

This sequence joins TRBV7-2 and TRBJ2-3; D uncertain. The CDR3 is 15 residues long. With 2 bases removed from V and 0 bases from J, the gap between germline ends came to 9 bases. CDR1 and CDR2 (germline): SGHTA, FQGNSA. CDR3 region: CASSLRRPSTDTQYF. In DNA, the CDR3 is TGTGCCAGCAGCTTAAGGCGGCCTAGCACAGATACGCAGTATTTT.

The chain employs TRBV19 and TRBJ2-1; 10 bases match TRBD2. The CDR3 loop spans 16 amino acids. Germline V gene data show CDR1 as LNHDA and CDR2 as SQIVND (reference sequence). Trimming removed 5 bases from V and 10 bases from J; junction bases left unmatched: 14. CDR3: CASSPLAGVSREEQFF. DNA for the CDR3: TGTGCCAGTAGTCCCCTAGCGGGGGTCTCTCGGGAAGAGCAGTTCTTC.

The chain recombines TRBV5-8 with TRBJ1-1; D ambiguous. The V end was cut by 0 bases, the J end by 5 bases, with 11 bases between. The CDR3 totals 14 residues. Germline CDR1 reads SGHTS; CDR2 reads YDEGEE. The CDR3: CASSLDVGMTEAFF. Here the CDR3 DNA reads TGTGCCAGCAGCTTGGATGTAGGGATGACTGAAGCTTTCTTT. Based on the CDR3 plus reference TRBV5-8 and TRBJ1-1, the full variable domain is EAGVTQSPTHLIKTRGQQATLRCSPISGHTSVYWYQQALGLGLQFLLWYDEGEERNRGNFPPRFSGRQFPNYSSELNVNALELEDSALYLCASSLDVGMTEAFFGQGTRLTVV.

The V call is TRBV11-3, the J call TRBJ1-1, with D unresolved. Trimming shortened V by 4 bases and J by 0 bases, and 9 bases separated the two germline ends. This CDR3 region has 14 residues. Per germline, CDR1 SGHNT and CDR2 YENEEA. The CDR3 spells CASSSQWVNTEAFF. In nucleotides, the CDR3 is TGTGCCAGCAGCTCACAATGGGTGAACACTGAAGCTTTCTTT.

V is TRBV14 and J is TRBJ2-7; the match to TRBD2 covers 14 bases. Germline lookup yields CDR1 SGHDN and CDR2 FVKESK. The CDR3 extends over 16 amino acids. The V segment lost 4 bases and the J segment 6 bases; nucleotides outside the gene matches: 8. CDR3 in amino acids: CASSLSGTSGGPEQYF. The CDR3 nucleotides read TGTGCCAGCAGCCTAAGCGGGACTAGCGGGGGTCCCGAGCAGTACTTC.

V usage is TRBV21-1 and J usage is TRBJ2-7; the table's D call of TRBD1 was not tested on the DNA. TRBV21-1 corresponds to a pseudogene. The CDR3 runs to 15 residues. The CDR3, as DNA: TGTGCCAGCAGCAAAGGGGACAGGCCCTGGGACGAGCAGTACTTC. Protein: CASSKGDRPWDEQYF.

This clone was seen a single time. V is TRBV4-1 and J is TRBJ2-1, with 8 positions matching TRBD2. This CDR3 contains 16 residues. V lost 4 bases and J lost 3; bases outside the gene matches: 8. CDR1 is MGHRA and CDR2 is YSYEKL in the germline V gene. The DNA for the CDR3 is TGCGCCAGCAGCCGCCCGGGCACTAGCGGCTACAATGAGCAGTTCTTC. Translating it yields CASSRPGTSGYNEQFF.

The chain uses TRBV10-3 and TRBJ2-3; possible D gene TRBD1, 5 bases. This CDR3 spans 14 amino acids. The V and J ends lost 3 bases and 1 base respectively, with 8 bases between them. Germline assignment: CDR1 ENHRY and CDR2 SYGVKD. The CDR3 sequence is CAISEGAGTDTQYF. CDR3 coding DNA: TGTGCCATCAGTGAAGGGGCTGGCACAGATACGCAGTATTTT.

The chain has TRBV6-5 and TRBJ2-3; maybe TRBD2 (6 bases). Per the germline V gene, CDR1 is MNHEY and CDR2 is SVGAGI. The CDR3 contains 14 residues. V lost 5 bases and J lost 3, with 12 bases in between. As DNA, the CDR3 is TGTGCCAGCAGTAGCACCGGGAGTACAGATACGCAGTATTTT. Translated, it gives CASSSTGSTDTQYF.

The CDR3 DNA follows: TGTGCCAGTAGTATAGATCGGCAGGGATACTATGGCTACACCTTC. Translating gives CASSIDRQGYYGYTF. The chain couples TRBV19 to TRBJ1-2, with a tentative D call TRBD1 (5 bases). CDR1 and CDR2 (germline): LNHDA, SQIVND (reference sequence). CDR3 length: 15 residues. V shed 0 bases and J shed 3 bases, with 11 bases lying between them.

There are a few counts of this clone. V is TRBV7-3 and J is TRBJ2-7; D remains ambiguous. This CDR3 comprises 13 residues. Germline V gene data show CDR1 as SGHTA and CDR2 as FQGTGA. The V and J ends lost 2 bases and 0 bases respectively, with 5 bases between them. DNA for the CDR3: TGTGCCAGCAGCTTAGGGGACTCCTACGAGCAGTACTTC. This codes for CASSLGDSYEQYF.

The chain joins TRBV5-6 to TRBJ2-5; D is ambiguous. V was clipped by 1 base and J by 5 bases, with 15 bases between them. The CDR3 consists of 15 residues. The germline V gene encodes CDR1 SGHDT and CDR2 YYEEEE. In DNA form, the CDR3 reads TGTGCCAGCAGCTTGTTGCAAAGGGCTGACGAGACCCAGTACTTC. Amino acids: CASSLLQRADETQYF.